This T cell receptor (beta chain) was profiled in a study of cytomegalovirus exposure and HLA in healthy donors. Study-wide results and caveats: An assumption of roughly uniform sequencing depth across donors underlay the presence/absence analyses. What TCR beta sequences reportedly achieved was accurate prediction of HLA-A and HLA-B alleles in most subjects. TCR beta V segments were, for the most part, productive about 87% or about 30% of the time in an earlier analysis. V- and J-gene trimming of TCR beta was linked (in a later analysis) to a missense DCLRE1C variant.

The ends were cut back, 4 bases at V and 5 bases at J, with 17 bases in the middle. From germline, CDR1 is LNHDA and CDR2 SQIVND (reference sequence). CDR3 size: 15 residues. With 60 Vbeta and 13 Jbeta primers, the PCR was carried out. Using immunoSEQ multiplex PCR, the repertoire was profiled, and TCRdb retains in-frame clones only, with some absent. This sample has 120,000 to 150,000 clones, with 80% to 90% found just once. About this clone: Its cognate antigen is unknown.

The sequence was collected from a woman aged 40 to 50 in good health and CMV-seropositive. V gene TRBV19 combines with J gene TRBJ2-5, with TRBD2 as a possible D gene (6 bases). Sequenced: PBMCs. The CDR3 spells CASSSAGGPQETQYF. CDR3 bases: TGTGCCAGTAGTAGTGCCGGGGGTCCCCAGGAGACCCAGTACTTC.